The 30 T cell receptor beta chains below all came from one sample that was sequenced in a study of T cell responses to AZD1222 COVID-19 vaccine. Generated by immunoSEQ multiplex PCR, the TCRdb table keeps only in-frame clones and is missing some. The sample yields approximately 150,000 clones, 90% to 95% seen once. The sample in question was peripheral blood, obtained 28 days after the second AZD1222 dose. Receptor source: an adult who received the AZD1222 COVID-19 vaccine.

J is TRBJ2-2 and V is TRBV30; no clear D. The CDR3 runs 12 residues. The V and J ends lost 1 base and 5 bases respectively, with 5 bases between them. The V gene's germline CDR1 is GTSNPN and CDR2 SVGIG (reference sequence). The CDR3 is CAWSATTGELFF. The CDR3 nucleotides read TGTGCCTGGAGTGCGACAACCGGGGAGCTGTTTTTT. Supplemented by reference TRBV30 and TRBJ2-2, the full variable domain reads SQTIHQWPATLVQPVGSPLSLECTVEGTSNPNLYWYRQAAGRGLQLLFYSVGIGQISSEVPQNLSASRPQDRQFILSSKKLLLSDSGFYLCAWSATTGELFFGEGSRLTVL.

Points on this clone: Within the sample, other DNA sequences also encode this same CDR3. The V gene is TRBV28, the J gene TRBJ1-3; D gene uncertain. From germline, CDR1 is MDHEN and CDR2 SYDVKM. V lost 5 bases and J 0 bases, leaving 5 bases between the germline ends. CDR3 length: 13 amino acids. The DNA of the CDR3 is TGTGCCAGCAGTCCACCCTCTGGAAACACCATATATTTT. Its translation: CASSPPSGNTIYF.

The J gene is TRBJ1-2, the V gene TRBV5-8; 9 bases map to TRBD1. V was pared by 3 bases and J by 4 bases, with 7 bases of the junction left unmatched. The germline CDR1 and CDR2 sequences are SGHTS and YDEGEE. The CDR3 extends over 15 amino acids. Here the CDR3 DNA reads TGTGCCAGCAGCTCCTGGACAGGGGAGGCCTATGGCTACACCTTC. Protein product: CASSSWTGEAYGYTF.

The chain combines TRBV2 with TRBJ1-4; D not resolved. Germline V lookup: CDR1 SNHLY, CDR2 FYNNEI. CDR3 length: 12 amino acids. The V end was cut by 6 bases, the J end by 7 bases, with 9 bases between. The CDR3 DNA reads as TGTGCCAGCAGGGTTGATAGTGAAAAACTGTTTTTT. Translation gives CASRVDSEKLFF.

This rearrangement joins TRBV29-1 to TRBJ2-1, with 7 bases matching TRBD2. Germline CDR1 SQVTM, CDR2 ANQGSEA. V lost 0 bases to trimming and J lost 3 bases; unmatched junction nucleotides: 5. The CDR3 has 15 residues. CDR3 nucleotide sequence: TGCAGCGTTGAAGAAGCTAGCGGTCTCTACAATGAGCAGTTCTTC. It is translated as CSVEEASGLYNEQFF.

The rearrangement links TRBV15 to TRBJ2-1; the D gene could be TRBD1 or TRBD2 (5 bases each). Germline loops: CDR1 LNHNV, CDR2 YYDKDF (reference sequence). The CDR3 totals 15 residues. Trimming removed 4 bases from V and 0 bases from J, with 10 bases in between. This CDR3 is CATSTAGTSYNEQFF. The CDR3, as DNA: TGTGCCACCAGCACTGCTGGGACCTCCTACAATGAGCAGTTCTTC.

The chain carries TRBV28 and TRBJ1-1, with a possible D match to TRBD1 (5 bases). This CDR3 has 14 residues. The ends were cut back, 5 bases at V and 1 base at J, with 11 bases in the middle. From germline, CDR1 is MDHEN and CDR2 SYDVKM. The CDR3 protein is CASSLYTGNTEAFF. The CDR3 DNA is TGTGCCAGCAGTCTATATACAGGGAACACTGAAGCTTTCTTT.

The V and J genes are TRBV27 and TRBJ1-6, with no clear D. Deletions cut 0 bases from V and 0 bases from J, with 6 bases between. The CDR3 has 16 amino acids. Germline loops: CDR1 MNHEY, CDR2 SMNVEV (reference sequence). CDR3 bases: TGTGCCAGCAGTTTATCGGGCACCTCCTATAATTCACCCCTCCACTTT. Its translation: CASSLSGTSYNSPLHF.

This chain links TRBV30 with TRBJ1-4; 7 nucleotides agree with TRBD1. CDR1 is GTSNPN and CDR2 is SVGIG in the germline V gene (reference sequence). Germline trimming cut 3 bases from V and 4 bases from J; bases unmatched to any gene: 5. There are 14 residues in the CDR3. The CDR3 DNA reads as TGTGCCTGGAGCGCGGGACAGATTAATGAAAAACTGTTTTTT. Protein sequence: CAWSAGQINEKLFF.

The CDR3 protein is CASSQDGWRGGDYGYTF. The CDR3 nucleotides are TGCGCCAGCAGCCAAGATGGGTGGAGGGGCGGCGACTATGGCTACACCTTC. This chain uses TRBV4-3 with TRBJ1-2, with D perhaps TRBD1 (5 bases). The germline V gene has CDR1 LGHNA and CDR2 YSLEER. V gave up 0 bases and J gave up 3 bases, with 17 bases separating them. The length of the CDR3 is 17 residues.

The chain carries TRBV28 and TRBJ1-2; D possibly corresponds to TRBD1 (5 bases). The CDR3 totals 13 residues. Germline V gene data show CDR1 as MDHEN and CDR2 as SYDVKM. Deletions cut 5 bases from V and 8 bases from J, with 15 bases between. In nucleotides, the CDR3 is TGTGCCAGCAGTCCACCCAGGGTGGAGGGCTACACCTTC. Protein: CASSPPRVEGYTF.

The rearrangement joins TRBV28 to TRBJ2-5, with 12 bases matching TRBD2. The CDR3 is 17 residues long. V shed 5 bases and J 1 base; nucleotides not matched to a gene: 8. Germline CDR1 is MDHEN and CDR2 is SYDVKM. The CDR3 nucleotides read TGTGCCAGCAGTACTCCTCTAGCGGGAGGGCGCCAAGAGACCCAGTACTTC. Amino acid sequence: CASSTPLAGGRQETQYF.

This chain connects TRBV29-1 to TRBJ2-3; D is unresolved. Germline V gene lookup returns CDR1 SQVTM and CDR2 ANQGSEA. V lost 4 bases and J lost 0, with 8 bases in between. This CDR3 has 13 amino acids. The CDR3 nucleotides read TGCAGCGTTGCCCCGACCAGCACAGATACGCAGTATTTT. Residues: CSVAPTSTDTQYF.

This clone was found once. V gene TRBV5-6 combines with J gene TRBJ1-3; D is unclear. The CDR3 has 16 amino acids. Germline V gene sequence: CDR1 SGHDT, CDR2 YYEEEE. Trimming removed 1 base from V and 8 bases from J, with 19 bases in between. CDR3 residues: CASSLLGKARPDTIYF. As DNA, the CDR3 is TGTGCCAGCAGCTTGCTGGGGAAGGCTCGGCCGGACACCATATATTTT.

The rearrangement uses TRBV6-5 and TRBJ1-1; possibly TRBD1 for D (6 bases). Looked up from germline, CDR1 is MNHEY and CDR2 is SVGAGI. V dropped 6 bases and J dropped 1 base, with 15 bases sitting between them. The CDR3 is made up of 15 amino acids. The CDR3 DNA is TGTGCCAGCAGCCCCTTGGGGGCGGGGAACACTGAAGCTTTCTTT. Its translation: CASSPLGAGNTEAFF.

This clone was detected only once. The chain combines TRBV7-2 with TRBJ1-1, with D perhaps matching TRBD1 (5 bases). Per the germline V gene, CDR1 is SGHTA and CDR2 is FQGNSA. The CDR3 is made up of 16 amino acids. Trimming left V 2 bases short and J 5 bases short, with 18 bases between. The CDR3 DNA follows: TGTGCCAGCAGCTTAAGGTCAGCCAGGGTGGGGACTGAAGCTTTCTTT. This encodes CASSLRSARVGTEAFF.

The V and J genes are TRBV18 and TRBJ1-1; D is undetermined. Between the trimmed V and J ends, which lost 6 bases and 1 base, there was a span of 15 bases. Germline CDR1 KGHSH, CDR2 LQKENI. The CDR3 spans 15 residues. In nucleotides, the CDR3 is TGTGCCAGCTCCGAATTGAGTTCGGGGAACACTGAAGCTTTCTTT. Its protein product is CASSELSSGNTEAFF.

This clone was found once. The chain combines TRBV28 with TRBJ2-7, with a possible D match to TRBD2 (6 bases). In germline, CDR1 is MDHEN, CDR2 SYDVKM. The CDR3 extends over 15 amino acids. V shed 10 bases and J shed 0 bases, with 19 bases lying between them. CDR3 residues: CATSALSGGSYEQYF. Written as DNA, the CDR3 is TGTGCCACTAGCGCCCTTAGCGGTGGCTCCTACGAGCAGTACTTC. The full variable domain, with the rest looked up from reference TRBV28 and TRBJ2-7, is DVKVTQSSRYLVKRTGEKVFLECVQDMDHENMFWYRQDPGLGLRLIYFSYDVKMKEKGDIPEGYSVSREKKERFSLILESASTNQTSMYLCATSALSGGSYEQYFGPGTRLTVT.

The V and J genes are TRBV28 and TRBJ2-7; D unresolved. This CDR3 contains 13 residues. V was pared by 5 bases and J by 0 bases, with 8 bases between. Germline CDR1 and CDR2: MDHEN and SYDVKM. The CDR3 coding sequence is TGTGCCAGCAGTCTTCAAAGCTCCTACGAGCAGTACTTC. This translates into CASSLQSSYEQYF.

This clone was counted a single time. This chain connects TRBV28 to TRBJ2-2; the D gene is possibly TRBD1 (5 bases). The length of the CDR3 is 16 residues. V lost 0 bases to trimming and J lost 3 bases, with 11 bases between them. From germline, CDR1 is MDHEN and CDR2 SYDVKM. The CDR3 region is CASSLWAGKDTGELFF. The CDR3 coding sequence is TGTGCCAGCAGTTTATGGGCAGGGAAGGACACCGGGGAGCTGTTTTTT. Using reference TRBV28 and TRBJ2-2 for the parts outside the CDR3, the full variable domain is DVKVTQSSRYLVKRTGEKVFLECVQDMDHENMFWYRQDPGLGLRLIYFSYDVKMKEKGDIPEGYSVSREKKERFSLILESASTNQTSMYLCASSLWAGKDTGELFFGEGSRLTVL.

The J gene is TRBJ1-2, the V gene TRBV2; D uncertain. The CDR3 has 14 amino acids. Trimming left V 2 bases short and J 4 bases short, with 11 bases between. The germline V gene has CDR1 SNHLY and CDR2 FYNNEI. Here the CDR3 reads CASSERRGGYGYTF. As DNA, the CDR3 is TGTGCCAGCAGTGAACGGCGAGGAGGCTATGGCTACACCTTC.

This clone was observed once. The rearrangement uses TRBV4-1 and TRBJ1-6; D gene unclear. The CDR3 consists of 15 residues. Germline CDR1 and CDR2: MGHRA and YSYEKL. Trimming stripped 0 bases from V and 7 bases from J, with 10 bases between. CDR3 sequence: CASSQEASTNSPLHF. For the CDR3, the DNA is TGCGCCAGCAGCCAAGAAGCCAGCACAAATTCACCCCTCCACTTT.

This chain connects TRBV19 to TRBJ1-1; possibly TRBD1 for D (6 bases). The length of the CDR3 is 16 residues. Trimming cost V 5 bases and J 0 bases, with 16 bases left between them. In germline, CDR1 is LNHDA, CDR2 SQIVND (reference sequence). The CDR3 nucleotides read TGTGCCAGTAGTCCTCCCAGGGGCGAATTGAACACTGAAGCTTTCTTT. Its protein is CASSPPRGELNTEAFF.

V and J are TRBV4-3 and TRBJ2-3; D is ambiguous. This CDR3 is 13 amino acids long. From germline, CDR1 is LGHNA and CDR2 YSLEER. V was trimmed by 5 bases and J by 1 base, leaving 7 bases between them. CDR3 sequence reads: CASSSFGTDTQYF. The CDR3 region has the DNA TGCGCCAGCAGCTCCTTCGGCACAGATACGCAGTATTTT.

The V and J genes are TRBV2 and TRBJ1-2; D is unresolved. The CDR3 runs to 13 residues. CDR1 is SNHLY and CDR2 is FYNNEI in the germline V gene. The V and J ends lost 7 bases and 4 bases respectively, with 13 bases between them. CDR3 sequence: CASILGQTYGYTF. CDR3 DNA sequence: TGTGCCAGCATCCTCGGGCAGACCTATGGCTACACCTTC.

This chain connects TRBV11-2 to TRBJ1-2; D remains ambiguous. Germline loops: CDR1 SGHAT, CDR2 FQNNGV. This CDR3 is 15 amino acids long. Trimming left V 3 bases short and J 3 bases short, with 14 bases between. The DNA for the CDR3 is TGTGCCAGCAGCTTCCCATGGCCGGGGTACTATGGCTACACCTTC. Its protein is CASSFPWPGYYGYTF. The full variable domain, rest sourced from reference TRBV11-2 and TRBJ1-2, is EAGVAQSPRYKIIEKRQSVAFWCNPISGHATLYWYQQILGQGPKLLIQFQNNGVVDDSQLPKDRFSAERLKGVDSTLKIQPAKLEDSAVYLCASSFPWPGYYGYTFGSGTRLTVV.

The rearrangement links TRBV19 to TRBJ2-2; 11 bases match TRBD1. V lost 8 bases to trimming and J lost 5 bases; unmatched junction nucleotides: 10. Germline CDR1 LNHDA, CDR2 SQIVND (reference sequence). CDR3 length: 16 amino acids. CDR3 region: CASGQWTGGYTGELFF. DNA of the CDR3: TGTGCCAGTGGACAGTGGACAGGGGGCTATACCGGGGAGCTGTTTTTT.

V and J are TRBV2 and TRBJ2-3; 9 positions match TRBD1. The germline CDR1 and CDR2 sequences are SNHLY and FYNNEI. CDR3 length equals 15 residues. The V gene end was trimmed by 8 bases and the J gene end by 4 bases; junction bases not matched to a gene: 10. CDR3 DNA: TGTGCCAGCTCGGAAGGACAGGGGATCCCAGATACGCAGTATTTT. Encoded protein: CASSEGQGIPDTQYF. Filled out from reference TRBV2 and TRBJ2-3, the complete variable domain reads EPEVTQTPSHQVTQMGQEVILRCVPISNHLYFYWYRQILGQKVEFLVSFYNNEISEKSEIFDDQFSVERPDGSNFTLKIRSTKLEDSAMYFCASSEGQGIPDTQYFGPGTRLTVL.

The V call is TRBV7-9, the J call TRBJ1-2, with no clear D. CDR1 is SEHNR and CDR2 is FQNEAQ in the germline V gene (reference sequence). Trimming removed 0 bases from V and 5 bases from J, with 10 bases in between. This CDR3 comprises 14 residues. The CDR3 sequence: CASSLAATAYGYTF. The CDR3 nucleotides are TGTGCCAGCAGCTTAGCCGCCACCGCATATGGCTACACCTTC. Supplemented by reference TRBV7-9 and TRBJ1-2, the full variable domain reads DTGVSQNPRHKITKRGQNVTFRCDPISEHNRLYWYRQTLGQGPEFLTYFQNEAQLEKSRLLSDRFSAERPKGSFSTLEIQRTEQGDSAMYLCASSLAATAYGYTFGSGTRLTVV.

Here the CDR3 reads CASSFPTTANYGYTF. The CDR3 region has the DNA TGTGCCAGCAGCTTCCCCACCACAGCCAACTATGGCTACACCTTC. The rearrangement joins TRBV7-2 to TRBJ1-2; D unclear. CDR1 and CDR2 (germline): SGHTA, FQGNSA. V shed 3 bases and J shed 2 bases, with 13 bases lying between them. This CDR3 comprises 15 residues.